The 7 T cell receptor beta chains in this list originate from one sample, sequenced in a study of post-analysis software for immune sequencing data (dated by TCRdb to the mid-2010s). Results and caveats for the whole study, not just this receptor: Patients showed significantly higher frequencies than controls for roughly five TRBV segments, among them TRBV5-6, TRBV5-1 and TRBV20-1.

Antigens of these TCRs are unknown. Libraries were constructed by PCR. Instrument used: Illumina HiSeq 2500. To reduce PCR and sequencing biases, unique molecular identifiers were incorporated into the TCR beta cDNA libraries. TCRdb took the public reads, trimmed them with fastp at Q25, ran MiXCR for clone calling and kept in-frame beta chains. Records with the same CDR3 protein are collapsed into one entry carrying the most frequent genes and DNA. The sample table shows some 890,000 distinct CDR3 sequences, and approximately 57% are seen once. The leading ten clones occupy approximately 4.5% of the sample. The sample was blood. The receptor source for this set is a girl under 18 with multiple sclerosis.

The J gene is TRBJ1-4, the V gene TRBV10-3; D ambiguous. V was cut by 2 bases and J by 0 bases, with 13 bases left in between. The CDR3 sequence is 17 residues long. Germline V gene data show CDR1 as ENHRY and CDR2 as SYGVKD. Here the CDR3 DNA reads TGTGCCATCAGTGAGCTGGGGTTCCCTCCAACTAATGAAAAACTGTTTTTT. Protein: CAISELGFPPTNEKLFF.

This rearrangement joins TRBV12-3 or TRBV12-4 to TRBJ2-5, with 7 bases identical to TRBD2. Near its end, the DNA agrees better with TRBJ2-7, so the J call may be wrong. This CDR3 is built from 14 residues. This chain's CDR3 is CASSLGSGKYEQYF. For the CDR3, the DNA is TGTGCCAGCAGTTTGGGCAGCGGGAAATACGAGCAGTACTTC.

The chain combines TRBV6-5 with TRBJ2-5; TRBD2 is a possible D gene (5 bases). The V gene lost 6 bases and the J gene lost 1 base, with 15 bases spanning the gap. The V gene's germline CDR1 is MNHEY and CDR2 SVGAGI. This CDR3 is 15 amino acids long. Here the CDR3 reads CASSEWSGLQETQYF. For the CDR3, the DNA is TGTGCCAGCAGCGAATGGAGCGGACTCCAAGAGACCCAGTACTTC.

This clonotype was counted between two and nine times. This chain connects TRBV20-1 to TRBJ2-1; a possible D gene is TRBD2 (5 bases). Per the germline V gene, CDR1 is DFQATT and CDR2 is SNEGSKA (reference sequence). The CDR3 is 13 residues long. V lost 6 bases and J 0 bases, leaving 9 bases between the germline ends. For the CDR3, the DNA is TGCAGTGCGCCCGGACTCTCCTACAATGAGCAGTTCTTC. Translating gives CSAPGLSYNEQFF.

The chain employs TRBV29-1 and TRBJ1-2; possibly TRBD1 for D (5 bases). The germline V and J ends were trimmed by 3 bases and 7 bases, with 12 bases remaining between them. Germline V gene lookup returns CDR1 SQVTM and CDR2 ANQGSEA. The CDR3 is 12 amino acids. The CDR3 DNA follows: TGCAGCGTTGATACGGCGGGGCTTGGCTACACCTTC. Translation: CSVDTAGLGYTF.

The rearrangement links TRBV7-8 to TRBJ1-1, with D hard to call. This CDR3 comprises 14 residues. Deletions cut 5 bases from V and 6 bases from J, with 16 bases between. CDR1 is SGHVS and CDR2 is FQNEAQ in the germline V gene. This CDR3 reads CASSHGPNGAEAFF. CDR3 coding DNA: TGTGCCAGCAGCCATGGACCCAATGGGGCTGAAGCTTTCTTT.

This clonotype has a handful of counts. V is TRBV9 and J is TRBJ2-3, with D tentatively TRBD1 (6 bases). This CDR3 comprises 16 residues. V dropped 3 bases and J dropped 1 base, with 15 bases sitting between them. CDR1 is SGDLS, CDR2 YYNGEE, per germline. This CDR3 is CASSAPSGQRTDTQYF. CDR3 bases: TGTGCCAGCAGCGCGCCGAGCGGACAGCGCACAGATACGCAGTATTTT.